This TCR beta chain is from a study of blood T cell repertoires in COVID-19. Turning to the study itself: The United States, Italy and Spain supplied acute and convalescent COVID-19 samples. In each case, the material was cDNA or gDNA derived from T cells, B-cell-depleted T cells, or PBMCs.

Authors' data handling: The assay estimated nucleated cells by amplifying reference gene primers. Assay: immunoSEQ multiplex PCR; the TCRdb copy retains only in-frame clones and omits some. V, J and clone size are taken as reported in that table, and D and trimming were inferred from the DNA itself. The sample comprises about 160,000 clones, about 90% of which are singletons, and roughly 2.8% rests with the top ten. After removal of 5 bases from V and 4 bases from J, the junction contained 5 bases not matched to a gene. The CDR3 covers 16 residues. Per the germline V gene, CDR1 is SEHNR and CDR2 is FQNEAQ (reference sequence).

The sample consisted of peripheral blood. The receptor's source is a man in his fifties or sixties with acute or convalescent COVID-19. This sequence joins TRBV7-9 and TRBJ2-1, with 13 bases fitting TRBD2. This CDR3 reads CASSTGTSGVYNEQFF. The DNA of the CDR3 is TGTGCCAGCAGCACGGGGACTAGCGGGGTTTACAATGAGCAGTTCTTC.